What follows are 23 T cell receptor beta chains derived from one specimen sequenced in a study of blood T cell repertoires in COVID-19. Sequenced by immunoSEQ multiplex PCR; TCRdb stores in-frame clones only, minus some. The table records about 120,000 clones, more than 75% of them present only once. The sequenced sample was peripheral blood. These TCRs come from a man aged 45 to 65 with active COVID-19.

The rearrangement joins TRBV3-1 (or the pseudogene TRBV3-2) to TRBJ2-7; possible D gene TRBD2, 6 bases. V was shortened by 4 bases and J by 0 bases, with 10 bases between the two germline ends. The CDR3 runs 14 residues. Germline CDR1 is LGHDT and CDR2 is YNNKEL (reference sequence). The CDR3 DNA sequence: TGTGCCAGCAGCCGGGACTTAACCTCCTACGAGCAGTACGTC. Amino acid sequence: CASSRDLTSYEQYV.

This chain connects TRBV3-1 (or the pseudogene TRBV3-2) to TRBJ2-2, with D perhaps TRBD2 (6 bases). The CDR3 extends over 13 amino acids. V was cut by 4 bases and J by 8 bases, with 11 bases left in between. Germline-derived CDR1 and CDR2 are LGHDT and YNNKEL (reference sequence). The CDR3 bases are TGTGCCAGCAGCCCGGGGAGGCTTGGGGAGCTGTTTTTT. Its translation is CASSPGRLGELFF.

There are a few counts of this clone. CDR3 in DNA: TGCGCCAGCAGCTTGAATACTGGACAGAACACTGAAGCTTTCTTT. Translating it yields CASSLNTGQNTEAFF. The V and J genes are TRBV5-1 and TRBJ1-1; weak D call: TRBD1 (5 bases). Germline CDR1 and CDR2: SGHRS and YFSETQ. V was clipped by 1 base and J by 1 base, with 11 bases between them. This CDR3 comprises 15 residues.

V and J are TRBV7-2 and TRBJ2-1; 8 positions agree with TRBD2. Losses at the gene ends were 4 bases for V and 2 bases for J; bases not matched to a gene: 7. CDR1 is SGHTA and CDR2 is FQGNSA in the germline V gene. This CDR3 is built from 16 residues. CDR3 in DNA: TGTGCCAGCAGCTCCCTAGCGGGTGGCCCCTACAATGAGCAGTTCTTC. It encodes CASSSLAGGPYNEQFF.

The DNA of the CDR3 is TGTGCCAGCAGCTTAGGGTTAGCGGGGACCTACAATGAGCAGTTCTTC. It encodes CASSLGLAGTYNEQFF. The rearrangement joins TRBV11-2 to TRBJ2-1; 8 bases map to TRBD2. With V trimmed by 1 base and J by 2 bases, 4 bases remained unmatched. The CDR3 consists of 16 residues. Germline V lookup: CDR1 SGHAT, CDR2 FQNNGV.

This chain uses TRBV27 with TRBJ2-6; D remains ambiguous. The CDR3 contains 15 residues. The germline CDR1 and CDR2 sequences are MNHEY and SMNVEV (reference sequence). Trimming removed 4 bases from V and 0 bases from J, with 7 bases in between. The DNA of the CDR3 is TGTGCCAGCAGTTCCCCCTCCTCTGGGGCCAACGTCCTGACTTTC. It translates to CASSSPSSGANVLTF.

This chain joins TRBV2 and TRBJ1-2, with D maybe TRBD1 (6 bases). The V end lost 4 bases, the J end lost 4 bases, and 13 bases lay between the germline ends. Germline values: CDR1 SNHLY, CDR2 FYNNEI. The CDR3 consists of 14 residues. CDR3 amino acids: CASSVETGPYGYTF. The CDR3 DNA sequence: TGTGCCAGCAGTGTAGAAACAGGGCCCTATGGCTACACCTTC.

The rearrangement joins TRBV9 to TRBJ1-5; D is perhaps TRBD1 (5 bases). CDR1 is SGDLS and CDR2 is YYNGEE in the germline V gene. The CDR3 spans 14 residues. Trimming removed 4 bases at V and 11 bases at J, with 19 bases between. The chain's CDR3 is CASSPGTGVWAQHF. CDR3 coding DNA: TGTGCCAGCAGCCCCGGAACGGGGGTATGGGCCCAGCATTTT.

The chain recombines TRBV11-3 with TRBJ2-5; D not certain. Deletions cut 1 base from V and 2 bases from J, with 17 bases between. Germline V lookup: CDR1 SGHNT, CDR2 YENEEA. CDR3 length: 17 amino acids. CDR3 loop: CASSLGLSRLPQETQYF. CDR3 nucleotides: TGTGCCAGCAGCTTAGGATTATCGCGACTCCCACAAGAGACCCAGTACTTC.

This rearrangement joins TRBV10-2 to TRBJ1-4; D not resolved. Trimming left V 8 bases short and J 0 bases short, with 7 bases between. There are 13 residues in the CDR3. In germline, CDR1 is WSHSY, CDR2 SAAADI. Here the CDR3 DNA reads TGCGCCAGCCTACAGCCAACTAATGAAAAACTGTTTTTT. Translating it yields CASLQPTNEKLFF.

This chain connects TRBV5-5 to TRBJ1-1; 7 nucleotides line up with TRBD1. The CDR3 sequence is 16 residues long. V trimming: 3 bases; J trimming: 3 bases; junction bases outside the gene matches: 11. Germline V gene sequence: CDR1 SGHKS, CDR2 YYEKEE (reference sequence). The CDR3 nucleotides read TGTGCCAGCAGCTCCGGACAGGAGGGTGCGTACACTGAAGCTTTCTTT. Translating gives CASSSGQEGAYTEAFF.

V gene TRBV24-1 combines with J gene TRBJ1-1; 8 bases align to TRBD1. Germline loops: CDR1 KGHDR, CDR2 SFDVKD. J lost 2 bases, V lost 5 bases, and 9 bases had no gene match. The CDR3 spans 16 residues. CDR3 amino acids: CATSAATGDENTEAFF. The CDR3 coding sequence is TGTGCCACCAGTGCCGCGACAGGGGACGAAAACACTGAAGCTTTCTTT.

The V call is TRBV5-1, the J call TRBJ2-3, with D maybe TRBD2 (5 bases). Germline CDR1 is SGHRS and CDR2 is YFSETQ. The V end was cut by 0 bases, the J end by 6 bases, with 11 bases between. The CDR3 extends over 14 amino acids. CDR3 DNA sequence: TGCGCCAGCAGCTTGGGCGGGCCCGAGGATACGCAGTATTTT. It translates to CASSLGGPEDTQYF. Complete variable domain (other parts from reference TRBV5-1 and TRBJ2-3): KAGVTQTPRYLIKTRGQQVTLSCSPISGHRSVSWYQQTPGQGLQFLFEYFSETQRNKGNFPGRFSGRQFSNSRSEMNVSTLELGDSALYLCASSLGGPEDTQYFGPGTRLTVL.

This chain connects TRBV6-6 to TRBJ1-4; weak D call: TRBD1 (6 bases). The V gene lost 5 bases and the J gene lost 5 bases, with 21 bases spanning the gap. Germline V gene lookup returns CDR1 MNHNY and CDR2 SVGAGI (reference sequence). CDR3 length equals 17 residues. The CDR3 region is CASSLQGIPLKNEKLFF. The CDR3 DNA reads TGTGCCAGCAGTCTACAGGGAATCCCTTTAAAAAATGAAAAACTGTTTTTT.

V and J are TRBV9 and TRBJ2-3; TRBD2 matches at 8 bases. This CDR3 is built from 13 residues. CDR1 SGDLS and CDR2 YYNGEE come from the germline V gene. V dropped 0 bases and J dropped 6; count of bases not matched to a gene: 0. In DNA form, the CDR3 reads TGTGCCAGCAGCGTAGGACTAGCGGATACGCAGTATTTT. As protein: CASSVGLADTQYF.

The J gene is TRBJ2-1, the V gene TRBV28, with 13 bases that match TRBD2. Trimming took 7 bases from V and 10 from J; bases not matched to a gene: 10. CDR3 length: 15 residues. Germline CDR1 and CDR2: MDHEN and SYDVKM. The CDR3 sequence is CASTPRTSGGPEQFF. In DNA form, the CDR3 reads TGTGCCAGCACCCCAAGGACTAGCGGGGGCCCAGAGCAGTTCTTC.

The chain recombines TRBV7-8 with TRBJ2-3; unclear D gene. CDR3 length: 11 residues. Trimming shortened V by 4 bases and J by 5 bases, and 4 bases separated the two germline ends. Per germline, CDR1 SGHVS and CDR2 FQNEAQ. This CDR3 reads CASSSQDTQYF. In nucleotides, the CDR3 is TGTGCCAGCAGCTCCCAAGATACGCAGTATTTT.

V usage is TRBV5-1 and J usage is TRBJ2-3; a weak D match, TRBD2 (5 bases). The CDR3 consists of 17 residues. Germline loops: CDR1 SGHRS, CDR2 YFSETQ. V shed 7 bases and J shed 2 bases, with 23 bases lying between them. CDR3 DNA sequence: TGCGCCAGCGCGTCACCATCCGGAGCCCGGGACACAGATACGCAGTATTTT. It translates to CASASPSGARDTDTQYF.

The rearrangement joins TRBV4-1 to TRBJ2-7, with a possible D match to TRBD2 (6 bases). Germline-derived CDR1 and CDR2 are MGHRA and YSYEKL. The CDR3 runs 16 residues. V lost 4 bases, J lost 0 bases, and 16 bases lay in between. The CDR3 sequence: CASSRAGQRSSYEQYF. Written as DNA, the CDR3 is TGCGCCAGCAGCCGCGCGGGGCAGAGGAGCTCCTACGAGCAGTACTTC.

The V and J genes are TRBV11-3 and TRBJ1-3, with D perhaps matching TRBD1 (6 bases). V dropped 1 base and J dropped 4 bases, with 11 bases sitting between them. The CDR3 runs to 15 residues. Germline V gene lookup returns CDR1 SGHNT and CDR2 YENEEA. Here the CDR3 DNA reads TGTGCCAGCAGCTTAGTACAGGGACCCGGAAACACCATATATTTT. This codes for CASSLVQGPGNTIYF.

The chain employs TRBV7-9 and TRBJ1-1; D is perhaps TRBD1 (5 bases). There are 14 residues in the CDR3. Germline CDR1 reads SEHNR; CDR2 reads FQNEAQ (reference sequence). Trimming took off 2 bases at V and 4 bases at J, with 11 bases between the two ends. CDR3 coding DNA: TGTGCCAGCAGCTTAAGGGGCTCGGCCACTGAAGCTTTCTTT. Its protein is CASSLRGSATEAFF. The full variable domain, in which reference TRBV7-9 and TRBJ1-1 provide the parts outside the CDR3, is DTGVSQNPRHKITKRGQNVTFRCDPISEHNRLYWYRQTLGQGPEFLTYFQNEAQLEKSRLLSDRFSAERPKGSFSTLEIQRTEQGDSAMYLCASSLRGSATEAFFGQGTRLTVV.

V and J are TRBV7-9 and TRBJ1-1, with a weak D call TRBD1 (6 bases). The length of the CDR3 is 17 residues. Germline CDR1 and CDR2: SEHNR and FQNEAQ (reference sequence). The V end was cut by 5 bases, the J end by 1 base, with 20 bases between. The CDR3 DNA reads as TGTGCCAGCAGCCCCCTCCCCGACAGGCCGAGGAACACTGAAGCTTTCTTT. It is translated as CASSPLPDRPRNTEAFF.

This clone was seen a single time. In nucleotides, the CDR3 is TGTGCCAGCAGCTGGTTAGCGGGAGGCGGGGATACGCAGTATTTT. As protein: CASSWLAGGGDTQYF. V usage is TRBV7-2 and J usage is TRBJ2-3; 10 bases line up with TRBD2. With 4 bases clipped from V and 6 bases from J, the junction kept 7 bases outside the gene matches. The CDR3 spans 15 residues. Per the germline V gene, CDR1 is SGHTA and CDR2 is FQGNSA.